The rows below give T cell receptor beta chains drawn from one sample of a study of cytomegalovirus exposure and HLA in healthy donors. Assay used: immunoSEQ multiplex PCR; TCRdb lists only in-frame clones, some missing. Found here are approximately 150,000 clones, over 80% of them singletons; the top ten hold approximately 2.9%. Sequencing was performed on PBMCs. These TCRs come from a woman younger than 45 in good health and CMV-seronegative. Both conserved end residues are part of each CDR3. A D gene is named only where the DNA matches it firmly. Clone size is not always given. Where it is, it says once, few, many or a class for expanded clones.

V	size	D	J	CDR3	DNA
TRBV5-1	-	TRBD1	TRBJ2-5	CASSDPGTGKGETQYF	TGCGCCAGCAGCGATCCCGGGACAGGAAAGGGCGAGACCCAGTACTTC
TRBV5-1	-	-	TRBJ2-7	CASSTGRRGEQYF	TGCGCCAGCAGCACAGGTCGAAGAGGCGAGCAGTACTTC
TRBV2	-	TRBD1	TRBJ1-2	CASSAGTDPYSNYGYTF	TGTGCCAGCAGCGCCGGGACAGACCCCTACTCTAACTATGGCTACACCTTC
TRBV7-2	-	-	TRBJ1-5	CASSFAGQPYQPQHF	TGTGCCAGCAGCTTCGCTGGACAGCCCTATCAGCCCCAGCATTTT
TRBV7-6	-	-	TRBJ2-1	CASSLGVGNEQFF	TGTGCCAGCAGCTTAGGGGTCGGGAATGAGCAGTTCTTC
TRBV9	-	-	TRBJ2-6	CASSGGTLSSGANVLTF	TGTGCCAGCAGCGGCGGGACCCTTAGCTCTGGGGCCAACGTCCTGACTTTC
TRBV19	-	-	TRBJ1-2	CASSIGGGSSYGYTF	TGTGCCAGTAGTATAGGGGGGGGGTCTAGCTATGGCTACACCTTC
TRBV5-8	-	-	TRBJ1-6	CASSYPGGGYNSPLHF	TGTGCCAGCAGCTACCCCGGGGGGGGGTATAATTCACCCCTCCACTTT
TRBV6-1	-	TRBD1	TRBJ2-1	CASSNRDRGYEQFF	TGTGCCAGCAGTAACCGGGACAGGGGATATGAGCAGTTCTTC
TRBV11-2	-	TRBD1	TRBJ1-2	CASSSGDREDGYTF	TGTGCCAGCAGCTCCGGGGACAGGGAGGATGGCTACACCTTC
TRBV18	-	-	TRBJ2-7	CASSPPSSYEQYF	TGTGCCAGCTCACCACCCTCGAGCTACGAGCAGTACTTC
TRBV18	-	TRBD1	TRBJ2-7	CASSPILKTGNEQYF	TGTGCCAGCTCACCCATACTAAAGACAGGGAACGAGCAGTACTTC
TRBV5-5	-	TRBD2	TRBJ2-1	CASSYIGTSNEQFF	TGTGCCAGCAGTTATATCGGGACTAGCAATGAGCAGTTCTTC
TRBV27	-	TRBD2	TRBJ2-7	CASSFLGGGYSYEQYF	TGTGCCAGCAGTTTCCTCGGCGGGGGTTACTCCTACGAGCAGTACTTC
TRBV4-1	-	-	TRBJ1-2	CASSQGDYYGYTF	TGCGCCAGCAGCCAAGGAGACTACTATGGCTACACCTTC
TRBV11-2	-	TRBD1	TRBJ2-6	CASSYLARGSGANVLTF	TGTGCCAGCAGCTATTTGGCCAGGGGGTCCGGGGCCAACGTCCTGACTTTC
TRBV5-1	few	-	TRBJ2-1	CASRWDNYNEQFF	TGCGCCAGCAGATGGGACAACTACAATGAGCAGTTCTTC
TRBV7-3	-	-	TRBJ2-2	CASSLTLNTGELFF	TGTGCCAGCAGCTTAACCCTAAACACCGGGGAGCTGTTTTTT
TRBV2	once	-	TRBJ2-7	CASSEIAGVYEQYF	TGTGCCAGCAGTGAGATTGCAGGGGTCTACGAGCAGTACTTC
TRBV4-1	-	-	TRBJ1-6	CASSQAGVNSPLHF	TGCGCCAGCAGCCAAGCAGGGGTTAATTCACCCCTCCACTTT
TRBV6-1	-	-	TRBJ1-4	CASSEAGPATNEKLFF	TGTGCCAGCAGTGAGGCAGGGCCGGCAACTAATGAAAAACTGTTTTTT
TRBV28	-	TRBD1	TRBJ1-3	CASSFTGDGNTIYF	TGTGCCAGCAGTTTCACAGGGGATGGAAACACCATATATTTT
TRBV2	-	TRBD1	TRBJ2-1	CASSGDRGSYNEQFF	TGTGCCAGCAGTGGAGACAGGGGCTCCTACAATGAGCAGTTCTTC
TRBV5-1	many	-	TRBJ2-2	CASILEQNTGELFF	TGCGCCAGCATACTGGAGCAGAACACCGGGGAGCTGTTTTTT
TRBV7-7	-	TRBD1	TRBJ2-5	CASSLAGQGGETQYF	TGTGCCAGCAGCTTAGCGGGACAGGGAGGGGAGACCCAGTACTTC
TRBV28	-	TRBD2	TRBJ2-1	CASSSPSGSGYNEQFF	TGTGCCAGCAGTTCCCCCAGCGGGAGTGGATACAATGAGCAGTTCTTC
TRBV6-5	-	TRBD2	TRBJ2-5	CASSRDYRRETQYF	TGTGCCAGCAGTAGGGACTACCGAAGAGAGACCCAGTACTTC
TRBV9	-	TRBD2	TRBJ2-1	CASSVDPSGRTEQFF	TGTGCCAGCAGCGTAGACCCTAGCGGGAGAACTGAGCAGTTCTTC
TRBV11-2	-	TRBD2	TRBJ2-5	CASSSPDWAGGRLETQYF	TGTGCCAGCAGCTCCCCCGACTGGGCAGGCGGGAGGTTGGAGACCCAGTACTTC
TRBV15	once	-	TRBJ1-4	CATSRAGFREKLFF	TGTGCCACCAGCAGAGCAGGTTTCCGGGAAAAACTGTTTTTT
TRBV30	-	-	TRBJ2-5	CAWSVRGAVETQYF	TGTGCCTGGAGTGTACGGGGGGCCGTAGAGACCCAGTACTTC
TRBV6-1	-	TRBD2	TRBJ2-3	CASRTSGGHTQYF	TGTGCCAGCAGGACTAGCGGGGGTCATACGCAGTATTTT
TRBV6-6	few	TRBD1	TRBJ1-6	CASSATGLDSPLHF	TGTGCCAGCAGTGCGACAGGGTTAGATTCACCCCTCCACTTT
TRBV5-1	-	-	TRBJ2-3	CASSLEGAADTQYF	TGCGCCAGCAGCTTGGAAGGGGCCGCAGATACGCAGTATTTT
TRBV9	-	-	TRBJ2-7	CASSVGTYNYEQYF	TGTGCCAGCAGCGTAGGGACTTATAACTACGAGCAGTACTTC
TRBV5-4	few	-	TRBJ2-5	CASSSLTGQETQYF	TGTGCCAGCAGCTCCCTGACAGGACAAGAGACCCAGTACTTC
TRBV6-5	-	-	TRBJ1-3	CASSAGSGNTIYF	TGTGCCAGCAGCGCCGGCTCTGGAAACACCATATATTTT
TRBV27	-	TRBD1	TRBJ1-1	CAPGGDRRYSWVTEAFF	TGTGCCCCAGGGGGGGACAGGAGATATTCGTGGGTTACTGAAGCTTTCTTT